Listed below are T cell receptor beta chains from one sample, sequenced in a study of cytomegalovirus exposure and HLA in healthy donors. This table comes from immunoSEQ multiplex PCR, and its TCRdb copy is limited to in-frame clones, with some not included. The repertoire holds 150,000 to 200,000 clones, with approximately 80% as singletons. Input material: PBMCs. These receptors came from a man younger than 30 in good health and CMV-seronegative. Both conserved end residues are part of each CDR3. D genes are given only for firm matches. Some rows mark clone size as missing; the rest say once, few, many or name a class of expanded clone.

j_gene: TRBJ1-4; v_gene: TRBV4-1; d_gene: -; abundance: few; CDR3nt: TGCGCCAGCAGCCAAGAATACTCCTGGGGAGGAGGTGAAAAACTGTTTTTT; CDR3aa: CASSQEYSWGGGEKLFF
j_gene: TRBJ2-1; v_gene: TRBV29-1; d_gene: TRBD2; abundance: -; CDR3nt: TGCAGCGTTGCTTTGACTAGCGGGAGCATGGTGGGAATCCACAATGAGCAGTTCTTC; CDR3aa: CSVALTSGSMVGIHNEQFF
j_gene: TRBJ1-4; v_gene: TRBV6-5; d_gene: TRBD1; abundance: few; CDR3nt: TGTGCCAGCAGCCCCGGGGACAGTAAGGCGGAAAAACTGTTTTTT; CDR3aa: CASSPGDSKAEKLFF
j_gene: TRBJ2-3; v_gene: TRBV7-6; d_gene: -; abundance: -; CDR3nt: TGTGCCAGCAGCTTAGGGTCAGGGCGAATCAGCACAGATACGCAGTATTTT; CDR3aa: CASSLGSGRISTDTQYF
j_gene: TRBJ2-5; v_gene: TRBV11-1; d_gene: -; abundance: -; CDR3nt: TGTGCCAGCAGCTTATGGCAGGGCGAGAAGACCCAGTACTTC; CDR3aa: CASSLWQGEKTQYF
j_gene: TRBJ1-4; v_gene: TRBV6-5; d_gene: TRBD1; abundance: -; CDR3nt: TGTGCCAGCAGGGAGGACAGGGTCAGTGAAAAACTGTTTTTT; CDR3aa: CASREDRVSEKLFF
j_gene: TRBJ2-7; v_gene: TRBV20-1; d_gene: -; abundance: -; CDR3nt: TGCAGTATCAAGCCGAACGAGCAGTACTTC; CDR3aa: CSIKPNEQYF
j_gene: TRBJ2-7; v_gene: TRBV19; d_gene: -; abundance: -; CDR3nt: TGTGCCAGTAGTATAGGGACTCGGGGGAGCTACGAGCAGTACTTC; CDR3aa: CASSIGTRGSYEQYF
j_gene: TRBJ2-1; v_gene: TRBV5-1; d_gene: TRBD2; abundance: once; CDR3nt: TGCGCCAGCAGCTTGGGGAGCGGGGGCTACAATGAGCAGTTCTTC; CDR3aa: CASSLGSGGYNEQFF
j_gene: TRBJ2-7; v_gene: TRBV28; d_gene: -; abundance: -; CDR3nt: TGTGCCAGCAGTTCCTCAGCAGGGTCGGAAACCTACGAGCAGTACTTC; CDR3aa: CASSSSAGSETYEQYF
j_gene: TRBJ2-4; v_gene: TRBV4-2; d_gene: TRBD2; abundance: -; CDR3nt: TGTGCCAGCAGCCTAGAAGGGGAGGGAGATACCATTCAGTACTTC; CDR3aa: CASSLEGEGDTIQYF
j_gene: TRBJ2-3; v_gene: TRBV7-2; d_gene: TRBD1; abundance: -; CDR3nt: TGTGCCAGCAGCTTGGACAGGGGGACAGATACGCAGTATTTT; CDR3aa: CASSLDRGTDTQYF
j_gene: TRBJ1-2; v_gene: TRBV10-3; d_gene: -; abundance: once; CDR3nt: TGTGCCATCAGCCCCAGGGAAGGCTACGGCTACACCTTC; CDR3aa: CAISPREGYGYTF
j_gene: TRBJ2-7; v_gene: TRBV27; d_gene: TRBD2; abundance: -; CDR3nt: TGTGCCAGCAGTCGACCGGGACTAGCGGGAGAGGAGCAGTACTTC; CDR3aa: CASSRPGLAGEEQYF
j_gene: TRBJ2-5; v_gene: TRBV5-8; d_gene: -; abundance: once; CDR3nt: TGTGCCAGCAGCCCCAGGGGGCTAGCGGGGCCAGGGGGGGAGACCCAGTACTTC; CDR3aa: CASSPRGLAGPGGETQYF
j_gene: TRBJ2-5; v_gene: TRBV6-6; d_gene: TRBD2; abundance: -; CDR3nt: TGTGCCAGCAGTTACTCGGGAGGGGATGGGGAGACCCAGTACTTC; CDR3aa: CASSYSGGDGETQYF
j_gene: TRBJ2-1; v_gene: TRBV11-3; d_gene: -; abundance: few; CDR3nt: TGTGCCAGCAGCTTAGATTACGGGGACAATGAGCAGTTCTTC; CDR3aa: CASSLDYGDNEQFF
j_gene: TRBJ1-1; v_gene: TRBV7-2; d_gene: TRBD1; abundance: -; CDR3nt: TGTGCCAGCAGCTTAGGACAGGGAACTGAAGCTTTCTTT; CDR3aa: CASSLGQGTEAFF
j_gene: TRBJ2-5; v_gene: TRBV5-8; d_gene: -; abundance: -; CDR3nt: TGTGCCAGCAGCTTGGAGGGGACACCGGGAGAGACCCAGTACTTC; CDR3aa: CASSLEGTPGETQYF
j_gene: TRBJ2-7; v_gene: TRBV27; d_gene: -; abundance: -; CDR3nt: TGTGCCAGCAGTTTATCCTTTAGCTCCTACGAGCAGTACTTC; CDR3aa: CASSLSFSSYEQYF